The next 21 T cell receptor beta chains were all read from a single sample in a study of blood T cells in healthy people across ages. Primers used in a second PCR of about 7 to 12 cycles were a sample-barcoded 5' primer and a J-beta primer mix. TCRdb fed the 5' RACE reads into MiXCR, producing one record per CDR3 protein. The sample has some 1.5 million distinct CDR3 sequences, approximately 30% seen once. The sequencing input was blood. The receptors shown here come from a woman under 40 in good health.

J is TRBJ1-2 and V is TRBV5-1; weak D call: TRBD1 (5 bases). This CDR3 has 14 amino acids. Trimming took 4 bases from V and 3 from J, leaving 13 bases between them. From germline, CDR1 is SGHRS and CDR2 YFSETQ. CDR3 sequence (DNA): TGCGCCAGCAGCCAACCGGGGCCTGACTATGGCTACACCTTC. Encoded protein: CASSQPGPDYGYTF.

On this clonotype itself: One junction end disagrees with the germline gene, perhaps due to a read error. The chain joins TRBV7-9 to TRBJ2-5; D not resolved. Germline loops: CDR1 SEHNR, CDR2 FQNEAQ (reference sequence). CDR3 length: 15 amino acids. The CDR3 DNA reads as TGTGCCAGCAGCTTAGTTGTCCAGGCCGAAGATACCCAGTACTTC. Protein: CASSLVVQAEDTQYF.

Concerning this clonotype: A read error likely explains this, since a far larger clone differs by one base. The J gene is TRBJ1-2, the V gene TRBV28, with TRBD1 matching 7 bases. CDR3 length: 13 amino acids. Germline assignment: CDR1 MDHEN and CDR2 SYDVKM. The CDR3 nucleotides read TGTACCAGCAGCTCGGGACAGAGTTATGGCTACACCTTC. The encoded protein is CTSSSGQSYGYTF.

This clonotype turned up a few times. CDR3 coding DNA: TGTGCCAGCAGCTTACTAACGGGAGTGGATACGCAGTATTTT. The encoded protein is CASSLLTGVDTQYF. The chain combines TRBV7-2 with TRBJ2-3, with D possibly being TRBD2 (6 bases). V shed 2 bases and J shed 6 bases, with 12 bases lying between them. Germline CDR1 reads SGHTA; CDR2 reads FQGNSA. The CDR3 sequence is 14 residues long.

CDR3 region: CASSLGVTRDPHNEQFF. CDR3 nucleotide sequence: TGTGCCAGCAGCTTAGGCGTGACGAGGGATCCTCACAATGAGCAGTTCTTC. This chain connects TRBV7-9 to TRBJ2-1, with a possible D match to TRBD2 (5 bases). The CDR3 is made up of 17 amino acids. Germline V CDR1 and CDR2: SEHNR, FQNEAQ (reference sequence). Between the trimmed V and J ends, which lost 1 base and 5 bases, there was a span of 18 bases.

This clonotype was seen at least ten times. The V call is TRBV7-2, the J call TRBJ2-7; 9 bases align to TRBD2. Germline V gene lookup returns CDR1 SGHTA and CDR2 FQGNSA. The CDR3 runs to 16 residues. Losses at the gene ends were 4 bases for V and 0 bases for J; bases not matched to a gene: 7. The CDR3 bases are TGTGCCAGCAGCTCCCGCGGGCGGGAGGGCTCCTACGAGCAGTACTTC. Translation: CASSSRGREGSYEQYF.

CDR3 sequence: CASSIGDRVSTDTQYF. The CDR3 nucleotides are TGTGCCAGTAGTATAGGGGACAGGGTGAGCACAGATACGCAGTATTTT. The genes are TRBV19 and TRBJ2-3; 9 bases are a match to TRBD1. Germline trimming cut 1 base from V and 0 bases from J; bases unmatched to any gene: 2. The CDR3 length is 16 residues. Germline CDR1 is LNHDA and CDR2 is SQIVND (reference sequence).

Concerning this clonotype: This clone may be a read error of a much larger clone one base away. The chain joins TRBV4-2 to TRBJ2-4; no clear D. The DNA end is more similar to TRBJ2-7, so the J call may be wrong. From germline, CDR1 is LGHNA and CDR2 YNFKEQ. This CDR3 has 15 residues. CDR3 coding DNA: TGTGCCAGCAGCCAAGATGAGTCGGTGACCCACGAGCAGTACTTC. It specifies CASSQDESVTHEQYF.

The chain uses TRBV7-9 and TRBJ2-1; the match to TRBD1 covers 10 bases. Per the germline V gene, CDR1 is SEHNR and CDR2 is FQNEAQ (reference sequence). This CDR3 is 15 amino acids long. V lost 4 bases and J lost 7; bases outside the gene matches: 7. CDR3 region: CASSYRDRGGNEQFF. The CDR3 nucleotides are TGTGCCAGCAGCTACCGGGACAGGGGAGGTAATGAGCAGTTCTTC.

The chain is built from TRBV5-1 and TRBJ2-5, with D maybe TRBD1 (5 bases). Trimming cost V 0 bases and J 2 bases, with 11 bases left between them. The CDR3 is made up of 15 amino acids. Germline V gene sequence: CDR1 SGHRS, CDR2 YFSETQ. CDR3 amino acids: CASSLEGAAQETQYF. The CDR3 region has the DNA TGCGCCAGCAGCTTGGAAGGGGCAGCACAAGAGACCCAGTACTTC.

This clonotype was seen more than once but under ten times. The gene calls are TRBV18 and TRBJ2-1; tentative D call: TRBD2 (7 bases). Trimming cost V 6 bases and J 10 bases, with 19 bases left between them. The CDR3 is made up of 14 amino acids. The V gene's germline CDR1 is KGHSH and CDR2 LQKENI. In nucleotides, the CDR3 is TGTGCCAGCTCGGAAGCTAGCGGAGGGGGGGAGCAGTTCTTC. This translates into CASSEASGGGEQFF.

This clonotype occurred a few times. This chain connects TRBV6-2 or TRBV6-3 to TRBJ2-1; 14 nucleotides match TRBD2. This CDR3 comprises 18 residues. The V and J ends lost 6 bases and 6 bases, in that order; junction bases with no gene match: 13. Germline V gene sequence: CDR1 MNHEY, CDR2 SVGEGT. CDR3: CASRRTPGLAGVGNEQFF. Written as DNA, the CDR3 is TGTGCCAGCAGGCGAACACCGGGACTAGCGGGAGTGGGCAATGAGCAGTTCTTC.

The chain has TRBV28 and TRBJ2-5, with a weak D call TRBD2 (5 bases). With 4 bases removed from V and 5 bases from J, the gap between germline ends came to 14 bases. Germline CDR1 is MDHEN and CDR2 is SYDVKM. The CDR3 extends over 14 amino acids. This CDR3 reads CASSSVWGAETQYF. The CDR3 region has the DNA TGTGCCAGCAGTTCCGTATGGGGAGCTGAGACCCAGTACTTC. Combining the CDR3 with reference TRBV28 and TRBJ2-5 gives the whole variable domain DVKVTQSSRYLVKRTGEKVFLECVQDMDHENMFWYRQDPGLGLRLIYFSYDVKMKEKGDIPEGYSVSREKKERFSLILESASTNQTSMYLCASSSVWGAETQYFGPGTRLLVL.

This clonotype was counted a few times. The rearrangement uses TRBV10-2 and TRBJ2-7, with unresolved D. V lost 4 bases and J 6 bases, leaving 13 bases between the germline ends. The CDR3 loop spans 13 amino acids. CDR1 is WSHSY and CDR2 is SAAADI in the germline V gene. CDR3 bases: TGCGCCAGCAGTGGAGAATCGTCCCTCGAGCAGTACTTC. Protein sequence: CASSGESSLEQYF.

This clonotype was counted between two and nine times. A read error may account for a junction end that differs from germline. The chain combines TRBV2 with TRBJ2-5; D remains unclear. Germline V gene data show CDR1 as SNHLY and CDR2 as FYNNEI. The CDR3 length is 14 residues. The CDR3 nucleotides read TGTGCCAGCAGTAAAGCTATGGGCCGGGAGACCCAGTACTTC. Its protein is CASSKAMGRETQYF. The variable domain in full, with the rest retrieved from reference TRBV2 and TRBJ2-5, is EPEVTQTPSHQVTQMGQEVILRCVPISNHLYFYWYRQILGQKVEFLVSFYNNEISEKSEIFDDQFSVERPDGSNFTLKIRSTKLEDSAMYFCASSKAMGRETQYFGPGTRLLVL.

This clonotype has a handful of counts. The rearrangement uses TRBV24-1 and TRBJ2-1; a possible D gene is TRBD1 (6 bases). Per the germline V gene, CDR1 is KGHDR and CDR2 is SFDVKD. The V end was cut by 4 bases, the J end by 7 bases, with 10 bases between. The CDR3 loop spans 13 amino acids. The CDR3 spells CATSESGENEQFF. The CDR3 DNA sequence: TGTGCCACCAGTGAGTCAGGGGAAAATGAGCAGTTCTTC.

This clonotype was seen at least ten times. The rearrangement joins TRBV2 to TRBJ1-2, with a tentative D call TRBD1 (6 bases). The V gene lost 4 bases and the J gene lost 8 bases, with 14 bases spanning the gap. Germline V CDR1 and CDR2: SNHLY, FYNNEI. The CDR3 has 13 residues. The CDR3 DNA reads as TGTGCCAGCAGTGTAACAGGGTCGGGAGGCTACACCTTC. This gives the protein CASSVTGSGGYTF.

The sample holds a few counts of this clonotype. The genes are TRBV20-1 and TRBJ1-1; 9 bases are shared with TRBD1. Per the germline V gene, CDR1 is DFQATT and CDR2 is SNEGSKA (reference sequence). This CDR3 spans 14 amino acids. Trimming removed 1 base from V and 4 bases from J; junction bases left unmatched: 4. The CDR3 region has the DNA TGCAGTGCTAGAGGCGGGACAGGGAGCACTGAAGCTTTCTTT. It is translated as CSARGGTGSTEAFF.

This clonotype was observed at least ten times. The chain recombines TRBV12-3 or TRBV12-4 with TRBJ2-7; tentative D call: TRBD1 (5 bases). The CDR3 has 14 residues. V was shortened by 5 bases and J by 3 bases, with 14 bases between the two germline ends. Written as DNA, the CDR3 is TGTGCCAGCAGTCCAAAGGGGTGGTACTACGAGCAGTACTTC. This encodes CASSPKGWYYEQYF.

This clonotype was counted between two and nine times. J is TRBJ2-6 and V is TRBV20-1; no clear D. The V and J ends lost 6 bases and 0 bases respectively, with 9 bases between them. Germline CDR1 and CDR2: DFQATT and SNEGSKA (reference sequence). The CDR3 spans 14 residues. The CDR3: CSARHPSGANVLTF. The CDR3 bases are TGCAGTGCCAGACACCCCTCTGGGGCCAACGTCCTGACTTTC.

This clonotype was detected only once. The chain is built from TRBV20-1 and TRBJ2-7; D is perhaps TRBD2 (6 bases). V was pared by 2 bases and J by 6 bases, with 8 bases between. CDR3 length: 11 residues. Per the germline V gene, CDR1 is DFQATT and CDR2 is SNEGSKA (reference sequence). CDR3 protein: CSARRDSEQYF. The CDR3 nucleotides read TGCAGTGCTAGACGGGACTCCGAGCAGTACTTC.